Presented here are 29 T cell receptor beta chains from one specimen sequenced in a study of CXCR3-negative and CXCR3-positive naive CD8 T cells. Libraries of TRB cDNA were made by 5' RACE and carried UMIs. Using the 5' RACE reads, TCRdb records one entry per CDR3 protein without DNA. The sample totals around 120,000 distinct CDR3 sequences. No antigens are known for them. General study findings and limits: Compared with CXCR3-negative naive cells, CXCR3-positive naive cells showed more hydrophobic TRB CDR3s.

Sequencing was carried out using naive CXCR3+ CD8+ T cells from blood. Documented subset: CD45RO-CCR7+CD27+CD95- naive CD8+ T cells expressing CXCR3 (TNR3+). All receptors come from a human donor in good health. Some clones in this sample may be carry-over from other donors' samples.

V gene TRBV12-3 or TRBV12-4 combines with J gene TRBJ2-2; TCRdb proposes TRBD1, but this gene call is untestable without DNA. The CDR3 loop spans 11 amino acids. The CDR3 here is CASSPDGELFF.

The V call is TRBV7-2, the J call TRBJ2-7; with no DNA, the TCRdb D assignment of TRBD1 cannot be verified. Germline V gives CDR1 SGHTA, CDR2 FQGNSA. This CDR3 comprises 15 residues. CDR3: CASSPDRHNSYEQYF.

This chain uses TRBV4-1 with TRBJ1-2. The length of the CDR3 is 15 residues. CDR1 MGHRA and CDR2 YSYEKL come from the germline V gene. The CDR3 loop reads CASSQSYVEVYGYTF.

The rearrangement uses TRBV6-5 and TRBJ2-1; TCRdb picks TRBD1, but there is no DNA to check that call. The CDR3 length is 15 residues. Germline loops: CDR1 MNHEY, CDR2 SVGAGI. CDR3 sequence reads: CASSPGTVSYNEQFF.

CDR3 in amino acids: CASSRGRVMNTEAFF. This chain joins TRBV4-3 and TRBJ1-1; there is no DNA to check the TCRdb D call of TRBD1. The CDR3 has 15 amino acids. Germline V lookup: CDR1 LGHNA, CDR2 YSLEER.

The rearrangement uses TRBV29-1 and TRBJ2-2; TCRdb reports TRBD1, a call that lacks DNA to check it against. The CDR3 is made up of 14 amino acids. The V gene's germline CDR1 is SQVTM and CDR2 ANQGSEA. CDR3 residues: CSVAYRGPTGELFF.

V gene TRBV29-1 combines with J gene TRBJ1-1; TCRdb's D call of TRBD1 is untestable without DNA. The CDR3 runs 15 residues. Germline CDR1 reads SQVTM; CDR2 reads ANQGSEA. CDR3 residues: CSVDGTGGADTEAFF.

V is TRBV9 and J is TRBJ1-1. The CDR3 is 13 amino acids. In germline, CDR1 is SGDLS, CDR2 YYNGEE. CDR3 sequence reads: CASSVGQRTEAFF. The complete variable domain, with remaining parts taken from reference TRBV9 and TRBJ1-1, reads DSGVTQTPKHLITATGQRVTLRCSPRSGDLSVYWYQQSLDQGLQFLIQYYNGEERAKGNILERFSAQQFPDLHSELNLSSLELGDSALYFCASSVGQRTEAFFGQGTRLTVV.

The chain combines TRBV20-1 with TRBJ1-2; TCRdb calls TRBD1, which cannot be checked without DNA. The CDR3 runs 14 residues. Germline V gene data show CDR1 as DFQATT and CDR2 as SNEGSKA (reference sequence). This CDR3 reads CSATGFGASGGYTF.

The chain is built from TRBV7-6 and TRBJ2-1; TCRdb selects TRBD1, and the lack of DNA leaves this call unchecked. Per the germline V gene, CDR1 is SGHVS and CDR2 is FNYEAQ. The CDR3 length is 14 residues. The CDR3 region is CASTGGTGYNEQFF.

CDR3 loop: CATGTGGNEQFF. V usage is TRBV24-1 and J usage is TRBJ2-1; TCRdb outputs TRBD1, but without DNA this stays unchecked. The CDR3 is 12 residues long. Per the germline V gene, CDR1 is KGHDR and CDR2 is SFDVKD.

This chain uses TRBV5-5 with TRBJ1-1; TCRdb selects TRBD1, and the lack of DNA leaves this call unchecked. CDR1 SGHKS and CDR2 YYEKEE come from the germline V gene (reference sequence). This CDR3 contains 15 residues. The CDR3 is CASSLGTGRNPEAFF. Complete variable domain (other parts from reference TRBV5-5 and TRBJ1-1): DAGVTQSPTHLIKTRGQQVTLRCSPISGHKSVSWYQQVLGQGPQFIFQYYEKEERGRGNFPDRFSARQFPNYSSELNVNALLLGDSALYLCASSLGTGRNPEAFFGQGTRLTVV.

The gene calls are TRBV5-5 and TRBJ2-1; as DNA is missing, the TRBD1 call by TCRdb cannot be tested. Germline V gives CDR1 SGHKS, CDR2 YYEKEE (reference sequence). The CDR3 is 16 residues long. CDR3 protein: CASSAYPGTVYNEQFF.

This rearrangement joins TRBV6-4 to TRBJ2-1; with no DNA, the TCRdb D assignment of TRBD2 cannot be verified. This CDR3 contains 13 residues. Germline V gives CDR1 MRHNA, CDR2 SNTAGT. The CDR3 loop is CASSAGLADEQFF.

The genes are TRBV2 and TRBJ2-5; TCRdb indicates TRBD1, and absent DNA this call remains unverified. Germline CDR1 and CDR2: SNHLY and FYNNEI. This CDR3 has 12 residues. The CDR3 spells CATVRVKETQYF.

This chain links TRBV9 with TRBJ1-1. The CDR3 covers 14 residues. Per germline, CDR1 SGDLS and CDR2 YYNGEE. CDR3 amino acids: CASSVGGSDTEAFF.

The chain joins TRBV12-3 or TRBV12-4 to TRBJ2-1; TCRdb reports TRBD2, a call that lacks DNA to check it against. This CDR3 has 15 residues. Here the CDR3 reads CASSLVGARSNEEFF.

This sequence joins TRBV19 and TRBJ1-1. CDR3 length: 13 residues. Germline CDR1 is LNHDA and CDR2 is SQIVND (reference sequence). The CDR3: CASTDAWNTEAFF.

The chain uses TRBV11-2 and TRBJ2-1. Germline loops: CDR1 SGHAT, CDR2 FQNNGV. The CDR3 contains 11 residues. The CDR3 reads CASADSDEQFF.

The gene calls are TRBV5-1 and TRBJ2-7; TCRdb selects TRBD1, and the lack of DNA leaves this call unchecked. The V gene's germline CDR1 is SGHRS and CDR2 YFSETQ. The CDR3 loop spans 15 amino acids. CDR3 in amino acids: CASSLGGTGFFEQYF. Drawing the rest from reference TRBV5-1 and TRBJ2-7, the complete variable domain is KAGVTQTPRYLIKTRGQQVTLSCSPISGHRSVSWYQQTPGQGLQFLFEYFSETQRNKGNFPGRFSGRQFSNSRSEMNVSTLELGDSALYLCASSLGGTGFFEQYFGPGTRLTVT.

The CDR3 is CASSQAGGNEQFF. The chain has TRBV4-1 and TRBJ2-1; the TCRdb D gene call, TRBD1, has no DNA to confirm it. The CDR3 has 13 residues. Germline V gives CDR1 MGHRA, CDR2 YSYEKL.

The gene calls are TRBV29-1 and TRBJ2-7. Germline CDR1 reads SQVTM; CDR2 reads ANQGSEA. The CDR3 contains 13 residues. CDR3 protein: CSVEDVQTYEQYF.

The V gene is TRBV19, the J gene TRBJ2-2. This CDR3 is built from 15 residues. Germline CDR1 LNHDA, CDR2 SQIVND (reference sequence). CDR3 region: CASSIALTNTGELFF.

This sequence joins TRBV5-1 and TRBJ1-6; TCRdb lists TRBD1, though no DNA is available to test this call. This CDR3 has 14 amino acids. Germline CDR1 reads SGHRS; CDR2 reads YFSETQ. CDR3 protein: CASTFTGADSPLHF. The complete variable domain, with remaining parts taken from reference TRBV5-1 and TRBJ1-6, reads KAGVTQTPRYLIKTRGQQVTLSCSPISGHRSVSWYQQTPGQGLQFLFEYFSETQRNKGNFPGRFSGRQFSNSRSEMNVSTLELGDSALYLCASTFTGADSPLHFGNGTRLTVT.

The chain carries TRBV6-2 or TRBV6-3 and TRBJ1-6; TCRdb reports TRBD1, a call that lacks DNA to check it against. This CDR3 spans 13 amino acids. Germline CDR1 and CDR2: MNHEY and SVGEGT. The CDR3 is CAGSGTENSPLHF.

V usage is TRBV29-1 and J usage is TRBJ2-7. Germline lookup yields CDR1 SQVTM and CDR2 ANQGSEA. The CDR3 contains 12 residues. The CDR3 here is CSAWGDYYEQYF.

This CDR3 is CSVSTGFQETQYF. The J gene is TRBJ2-5, the V gene TRBV29-1. The CDR3 has 13 amino acids. Germline V gene data show CDR1 as SQVTM and CDR2 as ANQGSEA. Using reference TRBV29-1 and TRBJ2-5 for the parts outside the CDR3, the full variable domain is SAVISQKPSRDICQRGTSLTIQCQVDSQVTMMFWYRQQPGQSLTLIATANQGSEATYESGFVIDKFPISRPNLTFSTLTVSNMSPEDSSIYLCSVSTGFQETQYFGPGTRLLVL.

CDR3 sequence reads: CASMGGTGELFF. V usage is TRBV19 and J usage is TRBJ2-2; the D call from TCRdb, TRBD1, cannot be confirmed without DNA. CDR3 length: 12 residues. CDR1 and CDR2 (germline): LNHDA, SQIVND (reference sequence).

The genes are TRBV12-3 or TRBV12-4 and TRBJ2-7. This CDR3 contains 13 residues. The CDR3 loop reads CASSLTGAYEQYF.